This passage covers 27 T cell receptor beta chains from one sample sequenced in a study of blood T cells in healthy people across ages. Through a sample-barcoded 5' primer and a J-beta primer mix, a second PCR was run for roughly 6 to 11 cycles. Using its own MiXCR run on the 5' RACE reads, TCRdb lists one record per CDR3 protein. The sample yields some 1.1 million distinct CDR3 sequences, approximately 38% seen once. The sample consisted of blood. Source of these receptors: a man between 18 and 35 years old in good health.

The chain is built from TRBV12-5 and TRBJ2-7, with D perhaps matching TRBD2 (6 bases). The V gene lost 6 bases and the J gene lost 7 bases, with 22 bases spanning the gap. The CDR3 has 15 amino acids. CDR1 and CDR2 (germline): LGHNT, FRNRAP. The CDR3 loop is CASGMNGDFQQEQYF. CDR3 nucleotide sequence: TGTGCTAGTGGAATGAATGGGGACTTCCAGCAAGAGCAGTACTTC.

This chain's CDR3 is CASSSLGGELFF. In nucleotides, the CDR3 is TGCGCCAGCAGCTCCCTTGGCGGGGAGCTGTTTTTT. This sequence joins TRBV5-1 and TRBJ2-2; D is uncertain. The CDR3 covers 12 residues. The germline V gene has CDR1 SGHRS and CDR2 YFSETQ. The V gene lost 3 bases and the J gene lost 7 bases, with 7 bases spanning the gap.

The gene calls are TRBV30 and TRBJ1-2; 9 bases fit TRBD1. V lost 0 bases, J lost 2 bases, and 1 base stayed unmatched. Germline CDR1 reads GTSNPN; CDR2 reads SVGIG (reference sequence). The CDR3 is made up of 14 amino acids. The CDR3 here is CAWSVQGANYGYTF. In DNA, the CDR3 is TGTGCCTGGAGTGTACAGGGGGCGAACTATGGCTACACCTTC.

In this sample, this clonotype turned up a few times. The chain is built from TRBV5-1 and TRBJ2-5, with 13 nucleotides matching TRBD2. CDR1 is SGHRS, CDR2 YFSETQ, per germline. J gave up 11 bases and V 5 bases, and 15 bases lay outside the gene matches. The CDR3 loop spans 16 amino acids. The CDR3 region has the DNA TGCGCCAGCAGTACTGGCGGACTAGCGGGGGTGAGAGAGCAGTACTTC. Translation gives CASSTGGLAGVREQYF.

The chain links TRBV29-1 to TRBJ2-7; maybe TRBD2 (6 bases). The CDR3 covers 13 residues. The germline V gene has CDR1 SQVTM and CDR2 ANQGSEA. The ends were cut back, 4 bases at V and 1 base at J, with 11 bases in the middle. This CDR3 is CSVGSGTSYEQYF. The DNA of the CDR3 is TGCAGCGTTGGTTCCGGGACTTCCTACGAGCAGTACTTC.

This clonotype was detected only a few times. The rearrangement links TRBV15 to TRBJ1-5, with unresolved D. The CDR3 extends over 12 amino acids. Trimming took 1 base from V and 3 from J, leaving 1 base between them. CDR1 is LNHNV and CDR2 is YYDKDF in the germline V gene (reference sequence). The CDR3 region is CATSRVNQPQHF. DNA of the CDR3: TGTGCCACCAGCAGAGTCAATCAGCCCCAGCATTTT.

About this clonotype itself: The junction shows a germline mismatch at one end, possibly a read error. The rearrangement joins TRBV7-9 to TRBJ2-2; the match to TRBD1 covers 8 bases. Germline V gives CDR1 SEHNR, CDR2 FQNEAQ (reference sequence). There are 14 residues in the CDR3. The DNA for the CDR3 is TGTGCCACCGAGAGGACAGGGAACCCCGGGGAGCTGTTTTTT. This codes for CATERTGNPGELFF.

The chain is built from TRBV7-9 and TRBJ2-2; tentative D call: TRBD2 (6 bases). V lost 2 bases and J lost 4, with 17 bases in between. There are 17 residues in the CDR3. The germline V gene encodes CDR1 SEHNR and CDR2 FQNEAQ (reference sequence). The CDR3 spells CASSLSGGLLSTGELFF. In DNA, the CDR3 is TGTGCCAGCAGCTTAAGCGGAGGGCTCCTTAGCACCGGGGAGCTGTTTTTT.

This clonotype was counted a few times. Relative to the germline gene, one junction end is altered; a read error may explain this. This sequence joins TRBV7-2 and TRBJ2-3; D possibly corresponds to TRBD2 (6 bases). Looked up from germline, CDR1 is SGHTA and CDR2 is FQGNSA. This CDR3 has 15 residues. CDR3 DNA sequence: TGTGCCAGCAGCCCGACGACTAGTAGCACATATACGCAGTATTTT. Protein: CASSPTTSSTYTQYF. Using reference TRBV7-2 and TRBJ2-3 for the parts outside the CDR3, the full variable domain is GAGVSQSPSNKVTEKGKDVELRCDPISGHTALYWYRQSLGQGLEFLIYFQGNSAPDKSGLPSDRFSAERTGGSVSTLTIQRTQQEDSAVYLCASSPTTSSTYTQYFGPGTRLTVL.

This clonotype has a count of ten or more. The V and J genes are TRBV29-1 and TRBJ1-1, with 7 bases that match TRBD1. The V gene end was trimmed by 7 bases and the J gene end by 0 bases; junction bases not matched to a gene: 5. The germline V gene encodes CDR1 SQVTM and CDR2 ANQGSEA. This CDR3 comprises 13 residues. The chain's CDR3 is CSASQGMNTEAFF. The CDR3 region has the DNA TGCAGCGCGTCACAGGGGATGAACACTGAAGCTTTCTTT.

The chain is built from TRBV7-2 and TRBJ1-2; possibly TRBD1 for D (5 bases). The ends were cut back, 2 bases at V and 2 bases at J, with 12 bases in the middle. The CDR3 is 15 residues long. CDR1 and CDR2 from the germline V gene are SGHTA and FQGNSA. CDR3 in amino acids: CASSLFIGENYGYTF. The CDR3 nucleotides are TGTGCCAGCAGCTTATTCATAGGGGAAAACTATGGCTACACCTTC.

The V gene is TRBV11-3, the J gene TRBJ2-5; D is unresolved. In germline, CDR1 is SGHNT, CDR2 YENEEA. CDR3 length: 13 amino acids. The V end lost 4 bases, the J end lost 3 bases, and 9 bases lay between the germline ends. The CDR3 nucleotides read TGTGCCAGCAGCTACGACGGCGAAGAGACCCAGTACTTC. It encodes CASSYDGEETQYF.

This clonotype was observed a handful of times. The chain links TRBV15 to TRBJ1-1, with no clear D. The CDR3 contains 15 residues. The germline V gene encodes CDR1 LNHNV and CDR2 YYDKDF (reference sequence). V lost 0 bases and J 7 bases, leaving 15 bases between the germline ends. For the CDR3, the DNA is TGTGCCACCAGCAGAGATCTTGGCGGACCGAGTGAAGCTTTCTTT. Translation gives CATSRDLGGPSEAFF.

J is TRBJ2-2 and V is TRBV29-1; possibly TRBD2 for D (5 bases). Germline assignment: CDR1 SQVTM and CDR2 ANQGSEA. Trimming cost V 6 bases and J 1 base, with 9 bases left between them. This CDR3 comprises 13 residues. CDR3 DNA: TGCAGCGTGGCGGGCCAGAACACCGGGGAGCTGTTTTTT. Protein: CSVAGQNTGELFF.

To note about this clonotype: At one boundary the junction diverges from the germline segment, which might be a read error. The chain joins TRBV20-1 to TRBJ2-1, with D possibly being TRBD1 (6 bases). Near its end, the DNA agrees better with TRBJ2-7, so the J call may be wrong. CDR1 DFQATT and CDR2 SNEGSKA come from the germline V gene (reference sequence). This CDR3 has 11 amino acids. The CDR3 sequence is CRANRDYEQYF. CDR3 DNA sequence: TGCCGTGCTAACAGGGACTACGAGCAGTACTTC.

CDR3: CASSQGGRGVTYEQYF. The CDR3 coding sequence is TGTGCCAGCAGCCAAGGTGGTAGGGGGGTGACCTACGAGCAGTACTTC. The chain carries TRBV4-2 and TRBJ2-7, with D possibly called TRBD1 or TRBD2 (6 bases each). The CDR3 is 16 residues long. Germline-derived CDR1 and CDR2 are LGHNA and YNFKEQ. V shed 1 base and J shed 2 bases, with 15 bases lying between them.

This sequence joins TRBV16 and TRBJ1-2; no clear D. The CDR3 consists of 14 residues. Per germline, CDR1 KGHSY and CDR2 FQNENV. Deletions cut 1 base from V and 1 base from J, with 7 bases between. The chain's CDR3 is CASSQYGNNYGYTF. For the CDR3, the DNA is TGTGCCAGCAGCCAATATGGGAATAACTATGGCTACACCTTC.

This clonotype was seen only a few times. The gene calls are TRBV7-8 and TRBJ1-1; perhaps TRBD1 as D (6 bases). Trimming took 5 bases from V and 3 from J, leaving 13 bases between them. This CDR3 has 14 amino acids. Germline values: CDR1 SGHVS, CDR2 FQNEAQ. CDR3 in amino acids: CASSRDTVDTEAFF. The CDR3 DNA sequence: TGTGCCAGCAGCCGGGACACCGTGGACACTGAAGCTTTCTTT.

CDR3 DNA: TGCGCCAGCAGCTCGCCCGGGACAGGGGCCCCCTACAATGAGCAGTACTTC. Translation gives CASSSPGTGAPYNEQYF. The chain combines TRBV5-1 with TRBJ2-7, with 10 nucleotides matching TRBD1. The CDR3 runs 17 residues. Germline CDR1 and CDR2: SGHRS and YFSETQ. V was pared by 3 bases and J by 7 bases, with 16 bases of the junction left unmatched.

The sample holds one count of this clonotype. V is TRBV6-2 or TRBV6-3 and J is TRBJ2-7, with D perhaps TRBD1 (5 bases). The J call may be wrong; the DNA end is better matched by TRBJ2-4. In germline, CDR1 is MNHEY, CDR2 SVGEGT. The CDR3 sequence is 16 residues long. CDR3 sequence reads: CASSGPQGSAKNIQYF. CDR3 nucleotides: TGTGCCAGCAGTGGTCCCCAGGGCTCAGCCAAAAACATTCAGTACTTC.

This clonotype was counted a few times. The rearrangement links TRBV20-1 to TRBJ1-1; D perhaps matches TRBD1 (5 bases). V shed 3 bases and J shed 5 bases, with 10 bases lying between them. CDR1 DFQATT and CDR2 SNEGSKA come from the germline V gene (reference sequence). This CDR3 has 12 amino acids. The CDR3 reads CSARGGVTEAFF. The CDR3 region has the DNA TGCAGTGCTAGGGGAGGGGTAACTGAAGCTTTCTTT.

This clonotype has just a few counts. The genes are TRBV27 and TRBJ1-2; maybe TRBD1 (6 bases). Per the germline V gene, CDR1 is MNHEY and CDR2 is SMNVEV (reference sequence). The CDR3 covers 12 residues. Trimming pared 9 bases from V and 4 bases from J, leaving 12 bases between. This CDR3 is CASYTGTYGYTF. Here the CDR3 DNA reads TGTGCCAGTTACACAGGGACCTATGGCTACACCTTC.

This clonotype occurred a few times. This chain uses TRBV20-1 with TRBJ2-1; 11 bases align to TRBD2. Per the germline V gene, CDR1 is DFQATT and CDR2 is SNEGSKA (reference sequence). V lost 5 bases, J lost 7 bases, and 10 bases stayed unmatched. CDR3 length equals 15 residues. The CDR3: CSARKTSGVANEQFF. CDR3 nucleotides: TGCAGTGCTCGTAAGACTAGCGGGGTGGCAAATGAGCAGTTCTTC.

The chain uses TRBV14 and TRBJ2-5, with D tentatively TRBD1 (5 bases). The V and J ends lost 2 bases and 2 bases respectively, with 15 bases between them. Per the germline V gene, CDR1 is SGHDN and CDR2 is FVKESK. CDR3 size: 16 residues. CDR3 in amino acids: CASSQKAHGAQETQYF. In DNA form, the CDR3 reads TGTGCCAGCAGCCAAAAGGCGCATGGGGCTCAAGAGACCCAGTACTTC. Full variable domain (remainder filled in from reference TRBV14 and TRBJ2-5): EAGVTQFPSHSVIEKGQTVTLRCDPISGHDNLYWYRRVMGKEIKFLLHFVKESKQDESGMPNNRFLAERTGGTYSTLKVQPAELEDSGVYFCASSQKAHGAQETQYFGPGTRLLVL.

This chain uses TRBV7-2 with TRBJ1-1; D remains unclear. The germline V gene has CDR1 SGHTA and CDR2 FQGNSA. The CDR3 spans 14 residues. The ends were cut back, 2 bases at V and 6 bases at J, with 13 bases in the middle. The CDR3 reads CASSLNEGRAEAFF. The CDR3 coding sequence is TGTGCCAGCAGCTTAAATGAGGGTAGGGCTGAAGCTTTCTTT.

This chain joins TRBV15 and TRBJ2-1; D is unclear. CDR1 is LNHNV, CDR2 YYDKDF, per germline (reference sequence). The CDR3 length is 13 residues. Between the trimmed V and J ends, which lost 3 bases and 9 bases, there was a span of 12 bases. This chain's CDR3 is CATSRGGIFEQFF. For the CDR3, the DNA is TGTGCCACCAGCAGGGGCGGTATTTTTGAGCAGTTCTTC.

As for this clonotype: A read error is possible here, since a much larger clone lies one base away. The CDR3 DNA sequence: TGTGCCAGCGGGCGGGACACTGAAGCTTTCTTT. Translated: CASGRDTEAFF. The chain has TRBV6-6 and TRBJ1-1; D unclear. CDR3 length equals 11 residues. Looked up from germline, CDR1 is MNHNY and CDR2 is SVGAGI (reference sequence). V lost 8 bases, J lost 3 bases, and 7 bases lay in between.